The rows below give T cell receptor beta chains drawn from one sample of a study of cytomegalovirus exposure and HLA in healthy donors. Profiling relied on immunoSEQ multiplex PCR, and the TCRdb table lists in-frame clones only, not all of them. There are about 120,000 clones in the sample; 70% to 85% occur only once, and around 5.2% lies in the top ten. Sequenced sample: PBMCs. The receptors come from a middle-aged man in good health and CMV-seropositive. The CDR3 runs from the conserved cysteine through the conserved F or W. Clone size is given for some rows only: seen once, a few or many times, or a class if the clone is expanded.

>TRBJ2-7|.|TRBV6-5|14
CASSYPGHQYEQYF
>TRBJ2-7|.|TRBV4-1|15
CASSQGTQRGYEQYF
>TRBJ1-1|.|TRBV5-1|15
CATTTGTGGSGEAFF
>TRBJ2-1|.|TRBV6-5|16
CASSSPGAGGLNEQFF
>TRBJ2-1|.|TRBV4-1|13
CASSQTQGNEQFF
>TRBJ2-5|.|TRBV28|16
CASSLFGPGGDETQYF
>TRBJ1-3|.|TRBV18|16
CASSPTQGATGNTIYF
>TRBJ2-5|.|TRBV9|15
CASSASGTSPQTQYF
>TRBJ2-1|.|TRBV7-9|16
CASSRVGGGPYNEQFF
>TRBJ1-2|.|TRBV7-9|13
CASSPSTNYGYTF
>TRBJ2-3|once|TRBV4-3|15
CASSQLSGVTDTQYF
>TRBJ1-1|.|TRBV5-6|15
CASSLIWALNTEAFF
>TRBJ1-1|.|TRBV5-6|15
CASSDTRNPITEAFF
>TRBJ1-1|few|TRBV18|12
CASSPLDMGAFF
>TRBJ1-1|.|TRBV4-3|14
CASSLQGADTEAFF
>.|few|TRBV4-2|16
CASSQDRGTGAREQYF
>TRBJ2-1|once|TRBV6-1|14
CASTRDRGYNEQFF
>TRBJ1-6|few|TRBV10-2|15
CASSGSLGQGAPLHF
>TRBJ2-7|.|TRBV29-1|10
CSVRTEEQYF
>TRBJ2-5|medium-sized|TRBV2|14
CASSRESGMETQYF
>TRBJ2-4|.|TRBV6-1|19
CASSDDGTHYLIAKNIQYF
>TRBJ1-5|.|TRBV30|13
CAWSAQGGQPQHF
>TRBJ1-1|.|TRBV19|14
CASSIWETGSEAFF
>TRBJ2-1|.|TRBV19|16
CASSPRRERRHNEQFF
>TRBJ1-5|.|TRBV10-2|16
CASSEIREGGNQPQHF
>TRBJ2-5|few|TRBV29-1|12
CSVGQGAETQYF
>TRBJ2-6|.|TRBV28|13
CASSFSGANVLTF
>TRBJ2-5|.|TRBV11-2|17
CASTPVGGLAGVETQYF
>.|.|TRBV6-6|13
CASSSPFSYEQYF
>TRBJ1-5|.|TRBV28|15
CASSTTSHSNQPQHF
>TRBJ1-5|.|TRBV5-1|15
CASSLVGDSNQPQHF
>TRBJ2-1|.|TRBV10-3|14
CAISESASYNEQFF
>TRBJ1-3|once|TRBV23-1|17
CASSPWTFRGPGNTIYF
>TRBJ1-5|.|TRBV7-2|16
CASSLTGTGGNQPQHF
>TRBJ2-5|once|TRBV11-2|15
CASSLRGSAGETQYF
>TRBJ1-2|.|TRBV4-3|14
CASSQVVLGSHYTF
>TRBJ1-2|.|TRBV6-1|14
CASITGTVNYGYTF
>TRBJ1-1|.|TRBV7-3|14
CASSLSGGFTEAFF
>TRBJ2-7|.|TRBV28|12
CASSRGVYEQYF
>TRBJ2-7|.|TRBV11-3|14
CASSPSGSRYEQYF
>TRBJ2-5|.|TRBV5-1|17
CASSLVGTAQGARTQYF
>TRBJ2-1|.|TRBV6-6|12
CASRGGRGEQFF
>TRBJ1-6|.|TRBV6-4|15
CASRLQGAGNSPLHF
>TRBJ2-2|.|TRBV7-6|16
CASSPRLAGSAGELFF
>TRBJ2-7|.|TRBV2|16
CASSITPGQGSYEQYF
>TRBJ1-6|few|TRBV4-2|18
CASSQDWFRDTFNSPLHF
>TRBJ1-5|.|TRBV6-6|14
CASSYQGGLQPQHF
>TRBJ2-1|.|TRBV18|17
CASSLYSGTTTSDEQFF
>TRBJ2-2|.|TRBV4-2|15
CASSQALALAGELFF
>TRBJ2-1|.|TRBV10-3|13
CAISRDSPGEQFF
>TRBJ1-5|.|TRBV28|15
CASSQTGGPYQPQHF
>TRBJ2-7|.|TRBV10-2|13
CASSELTSLEQYF
>TRBJ2-2|.|TRBV4-2|16
CASTQQAAGDTGELFF